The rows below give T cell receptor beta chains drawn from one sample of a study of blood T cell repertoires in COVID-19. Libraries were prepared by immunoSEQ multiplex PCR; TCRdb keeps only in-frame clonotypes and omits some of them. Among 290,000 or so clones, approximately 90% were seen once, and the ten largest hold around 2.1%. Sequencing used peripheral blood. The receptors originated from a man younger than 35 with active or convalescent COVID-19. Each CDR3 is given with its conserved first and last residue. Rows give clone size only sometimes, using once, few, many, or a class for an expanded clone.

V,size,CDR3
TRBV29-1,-,CSVEDLAGHWRETQYF
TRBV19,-,CASSLRTSGSFEQYF
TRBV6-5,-,CASTGTSDTGELFF
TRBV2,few,CASDGLASTEAFF
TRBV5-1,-,CASTDRYNEQFF
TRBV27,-,CASSRVRGEQFF
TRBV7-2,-,CASSFSTDRRNQPQHF
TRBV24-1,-,CATRDNTQGGYTF
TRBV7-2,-,CASSLGGLAGPWENIQYF
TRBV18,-,CASSSGQGDQPQHF
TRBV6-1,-,CASSEDREYRELFF
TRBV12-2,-,CASRKGDRGNTEAFF
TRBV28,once,CASSSVPTLGFF
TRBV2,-,CASSRGSETQYF
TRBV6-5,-,CASTPGQGIIYGYTF
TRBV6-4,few,CASSDGALETGAIQPQHF
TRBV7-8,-,CASSLGWDSGNTIYF
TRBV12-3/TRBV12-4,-,CASSRQGGYTF
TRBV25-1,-,CASSLRLAGGSYNEQFF
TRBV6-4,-,CASSDYGQGYGYTF
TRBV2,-,CARRTGRADTQYF
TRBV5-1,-,CASSLAGLTDTQYF
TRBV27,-,CASSKGGGYQPQHF
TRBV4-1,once,CASSQVWAKLFF
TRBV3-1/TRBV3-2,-,CASSRLAPETQYF